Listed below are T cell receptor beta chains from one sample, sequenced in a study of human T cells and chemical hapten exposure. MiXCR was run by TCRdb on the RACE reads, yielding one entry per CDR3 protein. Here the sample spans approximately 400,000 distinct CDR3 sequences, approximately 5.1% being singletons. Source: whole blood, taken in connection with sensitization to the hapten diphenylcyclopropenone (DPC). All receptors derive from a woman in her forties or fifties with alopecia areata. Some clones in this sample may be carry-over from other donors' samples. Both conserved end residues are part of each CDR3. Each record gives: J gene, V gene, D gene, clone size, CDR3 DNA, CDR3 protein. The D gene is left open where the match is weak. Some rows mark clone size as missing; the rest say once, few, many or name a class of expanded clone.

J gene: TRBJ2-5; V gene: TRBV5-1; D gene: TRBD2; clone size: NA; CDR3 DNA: TGCGCCAGCAGCTGGACCGGGACTAGCGGCCAAGAGACCCAGTACTTC; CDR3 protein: CASSWTGTSGQETQYF
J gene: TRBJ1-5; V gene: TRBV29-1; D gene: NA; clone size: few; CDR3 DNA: TGCAGCGTTGAAGGCGATGGCAATCAGCCCCAGCATTTT; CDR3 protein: CSVEGDGNQPQHF
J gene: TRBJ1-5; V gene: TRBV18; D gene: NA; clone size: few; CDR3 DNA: TGTGCCAGCTCACCACCCGGCAGGACCAATCAGCCCCAGCATTTT; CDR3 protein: CASSPPGRTNQPQHF
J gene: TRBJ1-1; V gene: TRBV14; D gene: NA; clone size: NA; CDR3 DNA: TGTGCCAGCAGCCAGCCAGGAGTGAACACTGAAGCTTTCTTT; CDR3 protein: CASSQPGVNTEAFF
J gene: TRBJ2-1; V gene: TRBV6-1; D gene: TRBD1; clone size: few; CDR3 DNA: TGTGCCAGCAGTGCCACGACAGGGGAACAATGGGAGCAGTTCTTC; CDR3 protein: CASSATTGEQWEQFF
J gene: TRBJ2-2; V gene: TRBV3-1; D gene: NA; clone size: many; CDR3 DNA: TGTGCCAGCCGGACACCGGAGACGGGGGAGCTGTTTTTT; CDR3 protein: CASRTPETGELFF
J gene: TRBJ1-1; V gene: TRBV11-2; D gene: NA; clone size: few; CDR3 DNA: TGTGCCAGCAGCTTAGATCCCTCAACTGAAGCTTTCTTT; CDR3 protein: CASSLDPSTEAFF
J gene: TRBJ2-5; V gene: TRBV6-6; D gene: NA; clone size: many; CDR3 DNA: TGTGCCAGCAGGAGAGGTTCGCCCCAAGAGACCCAGTACTTC; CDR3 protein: CASRRGSPQETQYF
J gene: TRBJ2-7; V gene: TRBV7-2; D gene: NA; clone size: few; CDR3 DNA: TGTGCCAGCAGCTCCAATTGGGGGTACGAGCAGTACTTC; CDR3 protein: CASSSNWGYEQYF
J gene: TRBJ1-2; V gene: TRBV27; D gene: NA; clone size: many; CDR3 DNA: TGTGCCAGCAGTTGGAGGGGAGACTATGGCTACACCTTC; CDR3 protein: CASSWRGDYGYTF
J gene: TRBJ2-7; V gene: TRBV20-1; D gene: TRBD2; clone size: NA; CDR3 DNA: TGCAGTGCCCCGGGACTAGCTTTCTACGAGCAGTACTTC; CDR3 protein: CSAPGLAFYEQYF
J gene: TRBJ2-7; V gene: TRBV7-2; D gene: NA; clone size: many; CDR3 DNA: TGTGCCAGCAGCTTCCTTCCTGATCCCGCCTACGAGCAGTACTTC; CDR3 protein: CASSFLPDPAYEQYF
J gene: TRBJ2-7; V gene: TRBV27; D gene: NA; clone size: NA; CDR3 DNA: TGTGCCAGCAGTTTCTCCAGGGCGTCCCACGAGCAGTACTTC; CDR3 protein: CASSFSRASHEQYF
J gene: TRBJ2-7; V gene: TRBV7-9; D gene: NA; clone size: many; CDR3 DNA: TGTGCCAGCAGCTTTGTCCCCACCGAGCAGTACTTC; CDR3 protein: CASSFVPTEQYF
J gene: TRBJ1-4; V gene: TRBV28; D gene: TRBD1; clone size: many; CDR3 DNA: TGTGCCAGCAGTTCCCGCTGGGGACAGACTAATGAAAAACTGTTTTTT; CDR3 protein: CASSSRWGQTNEKLFF
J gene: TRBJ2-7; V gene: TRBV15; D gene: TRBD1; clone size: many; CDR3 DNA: TGTGCCACCAGCAGAGAAAGGACAGGGGCCCTCTACGAGCAGTACTTC; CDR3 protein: CATSRERTGALYEQYF
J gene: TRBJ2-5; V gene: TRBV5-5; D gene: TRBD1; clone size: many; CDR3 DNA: TGTGCCAGCAGCCCGGACAGGAACTCCCAAGAGACCCAGTACTTC; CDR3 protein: CASSPDRNSQETQYF
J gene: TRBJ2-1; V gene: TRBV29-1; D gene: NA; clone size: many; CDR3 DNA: TGCAGCGTTGACGCAGGGGCCCATGAGCAGTTCTTC; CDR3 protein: CSVDAGAHEQFF
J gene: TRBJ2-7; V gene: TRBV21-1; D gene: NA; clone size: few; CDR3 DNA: TGTGCCAGCACCCGGACGGTTCTATGCCACGAGCAGTACTTC; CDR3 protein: CASTRTVLCHEQYF
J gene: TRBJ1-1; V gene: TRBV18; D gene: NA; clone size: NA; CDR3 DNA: TGTGCCAGCTCACCCTCGAAAGGGACTGAAGCTTTCTTT; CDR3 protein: CASSPSKGTEAFF
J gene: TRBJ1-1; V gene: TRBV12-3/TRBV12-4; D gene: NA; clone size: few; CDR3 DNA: TGTGCCAGCAGTTTCGGGGGGCACACTGAAGCTTTCTTT; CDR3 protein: CASSFGGHTEAFF
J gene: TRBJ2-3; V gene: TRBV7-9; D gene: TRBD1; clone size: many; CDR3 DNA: TGTGCCAGCAGCCGCAGGGGGATCAATTTGGATACGCAGTATTTT; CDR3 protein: CASSRRGINLDTQYF
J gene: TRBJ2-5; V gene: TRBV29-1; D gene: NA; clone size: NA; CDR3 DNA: TGCAGCGTTAGAGGGGGTTCAAGAGAGACCCAGTACTTC; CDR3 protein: CSVRGGSRETQYF
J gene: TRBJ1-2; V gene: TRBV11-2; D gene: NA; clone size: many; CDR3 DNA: TGTGCCAGCAGCCAGTGGTCCTCTTTGGGCTACACCTTC; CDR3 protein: CASSQWSSLGYTF
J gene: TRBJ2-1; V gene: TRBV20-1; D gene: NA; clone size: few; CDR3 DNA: TGCAGTGCCATAGGACTGGCAGCCTACAATGAGCAGTTCTTC; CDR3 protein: CSAIGLAAYNEQFF
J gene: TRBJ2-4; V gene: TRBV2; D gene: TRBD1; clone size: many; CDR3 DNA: TGTGCCAGCAGTGACACAGGGGGCGTTCTCCCATTAGCCAAAAACATTCAGTACTTC; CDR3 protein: CASSDTGGVLPLAKNIQYF
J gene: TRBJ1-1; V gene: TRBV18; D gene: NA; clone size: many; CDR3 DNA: TGTGCCAGCTCACCACCGGCAGGGAACACTGAAGCTTTCTTT; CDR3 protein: CASSPPAGNTEAFF
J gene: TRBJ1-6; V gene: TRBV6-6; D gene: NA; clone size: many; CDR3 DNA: TGTGCCAGCAGTTACGGGGCAGGGGAAGGATCCTATAATTCACCCCTCCACTTT; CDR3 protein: CASSYGAGEGSYNSPLHF